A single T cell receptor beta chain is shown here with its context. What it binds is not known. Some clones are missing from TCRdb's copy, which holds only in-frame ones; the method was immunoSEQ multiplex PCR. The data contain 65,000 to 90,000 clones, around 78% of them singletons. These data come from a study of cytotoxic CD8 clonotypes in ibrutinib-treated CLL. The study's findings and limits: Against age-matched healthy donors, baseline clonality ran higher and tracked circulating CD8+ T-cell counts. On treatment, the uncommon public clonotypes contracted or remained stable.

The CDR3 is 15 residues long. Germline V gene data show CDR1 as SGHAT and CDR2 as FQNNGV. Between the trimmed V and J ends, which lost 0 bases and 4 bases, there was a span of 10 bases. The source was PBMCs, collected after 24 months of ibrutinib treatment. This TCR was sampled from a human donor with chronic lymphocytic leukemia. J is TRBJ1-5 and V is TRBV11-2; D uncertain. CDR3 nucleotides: TGTGCCAGCAGCTTAGACCGAGATCTGAATCAGCCCCAGCATTTT. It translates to CASSLDRDLNQPQHF.